These 3 T cell receptor beta chains came from one sample sequenced in a study of cytomegalovirus exposure and HLA in healthy donors. The PCR contained 60 Vbeta and 13 Jbeta primers. The protocol was immunoSEQ multiplex PCR, while the TCRdb copy is restricted to in-frame clones and leaves out a portion. The repertoire consists of more than 140,000 clones, with approximately 80% occurring once and the leading ten covering about 5%. Specimen: PBMCs. The receptors stem from a man younger than 45 in good health and CMV-seropositive.

This clone has only a few counts. The V gene is TRBV7-8, the J gene TRBJ2-5; TRBD1 matches 7 bases. Losses at the gene ends were 4 bases for V and 4 bases for J; bases not matched to a gene: 6. The CDR3 has 14 amino acids. Germline V CDR1 and CDR2: SGHVS, FQNEAQ. CDR3 amino acids: CASSSGRGRETQYF. In DNA form, the CDR3 reads TGTGCCAGCAGCTCTGGCAGGGGGAGAGAGACCCAGTACTTC.

V and J are TRBV28 and TRBJ2-5; no clear D. The CDR3 totals 15 residues. In germline, CDR1 is MDHEN, CDR2 SYDVKM. V lost 5 bases and J lost 1, with 14 bases in between. CDR3: CASSPWAGFQETQYF. As DNA, the CDR3 is TGTGCCAGCAGTCCATGGGCAGGTTTCCAAGAGACCCAGTACTTC.

The gene calls are TRBV27 and TRBJ1-1; D may be TRBD1 (6 bases). The CDR3 totals 15 residues. CDR1 and CDR2 (germline): MNHEY, SMNVEV (reference sequence). V was trimmed by 2 bases and J by 1 base, leaving 11 bases between them. The CDR3 loop is CASSLRTARNTEAFF. The CDR3 DNA reads as TGTGCCAGCAGTTTAAGGACAGCTAGGAACACTGAAGCTTTCTTT.